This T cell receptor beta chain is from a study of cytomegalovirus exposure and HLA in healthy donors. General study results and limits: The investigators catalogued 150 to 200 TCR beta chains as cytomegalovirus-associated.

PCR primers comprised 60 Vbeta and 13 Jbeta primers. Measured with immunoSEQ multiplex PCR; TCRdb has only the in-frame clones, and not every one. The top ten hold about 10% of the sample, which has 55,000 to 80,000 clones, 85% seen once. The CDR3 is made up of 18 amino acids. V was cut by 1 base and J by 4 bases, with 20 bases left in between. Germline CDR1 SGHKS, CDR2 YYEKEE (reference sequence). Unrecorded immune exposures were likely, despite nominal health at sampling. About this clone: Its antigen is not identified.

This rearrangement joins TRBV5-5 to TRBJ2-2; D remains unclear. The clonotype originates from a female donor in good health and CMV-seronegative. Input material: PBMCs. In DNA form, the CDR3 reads TGTGCCAGCAGCTTGTATCTCGGCCCGGGTATGAGCACCGGGGAGCTGTTTTTT. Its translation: CASSLYLGPGMSTGELFF. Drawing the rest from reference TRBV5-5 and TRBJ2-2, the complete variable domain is DAGVTQSPTHLIKTRGQQVTLRCSPISGHKSVSWYQQVLGQGPQFIFQYYEKEERGRGNFPDRFSARQFPNYSSELNVNALLLGDSALYLCASSLYLGPGMSTGELFFGEGSRLTVL.